Each of the 25 T cell receptor beta chains below was sequenced from the same sample in a study of PD-L1 blockade in urothelial cancer. Clones were read by immunoSEQ multiplex PCR, and TCRdb kept only the in-frame ones, dropping some. The table records around 49,000 clones, more than 75% of them present only once. Documented time point: peripheral blood 6 weeks after treatment start. The specimen was PBMCs, collected around atezolizumab (anti-PD-L1) treatment. These receptor sequences come from a man in his sixties with urothelial cancer.

The chain links TRBV10-3 to TRBJ1-1; D call uncertain. The CDR3 runs 12 residues. Germline loops: CDR1 ENHRY, CDR2 SYGVKD. The V end was cut by 6 bases, the J end by 2 bases, with 7 bases between. The DNA of the CDR3 is TGTGCCATCAGCCAACACAACACTGAAGCTTTCTTT. This translates into CAISQHNTEAFF.

A single count supports this clone. V is TRBV5-4 and J is TRBJ2-3; 7 nucleotides align to TRBD2. The CDR3 is made up of 16 amino acids. The germline V gene encodes CDR1 SGHNT and CDR2 YYREEE (reference sequence). Trimming took 0 bases from V and 0 from J; bases not matched to a gene: 4. CDR3 coding DNA: TGTGCCAGCAGCTTGGGACTAGCTCCCAGCACAGATACGCAGTATTTT. It is translated as CASSLGLAPSTDTQYF.

The chain has TRBV5-1 and TRBJ2-1, with 8 bases that match TRBD2. With V trimmed by 2 bases and J by 7 bases, 5 bases remained unmatched. The germline V gene encodes CDR1 SGHRS and CDR2 YFSETQ. This CDR3 has 14 residues. CDR3 nucleotides: TGCGCCAGCAGCTTTAGCGGGATAGGTAATGAGCAGTTCTTC. Its translation is CASSFSGIGNEQFF.

The chain employs TRBV5-4 and TRBJ2-7; 10 bases align to TRBD2. The CDR3 spans 15 residues. Trimming removed 2 bases from V and 2 bases from J; junction bases left unmatched: 4. Germline V gene lookup returns CDR1 SGHNT and CDR2 YYREEE (reference sequence). The CDR3 nucleotides read TGTGCCAGCAGCTTTCAAGCGGGAGGGACCTACGAGCAGTACTTC. Protein: CASSFQAGGTYEQYF.

This clone was observed a few times. This chain connects TRBV7-9 to TRBJ2-1; 10 nucleotides align to TRBD2. The J segment lost 4 bases and the V segment lost 5 bases, leaving 5 bases of the junction unmatched. The CDR3 has 15 amino acids. Germline V gene sequence: CDR1 SEHNR, CDR2 FQNEAQ (reference sequence). The CDR3 DNA follows: TGTGCCAGCAGCCATGGACTAGCGGAGTACAATGAGCAGTTCTTC. Translation: CASSHGLAEYNEQFF.

V gene TRBV7-8 combines with J gene TRBJ1-2, with D hard to call. The CDR3 totals 13 residues. In germline, CDR1 is SGHVS, CDR2 FQNEAQ. V lost 5 bases to trimming and J lost 14 bases, with 21 bases between them. CDR3 in DNA: TGTGCCAGCAGCCTGACCCAGGAGTTGTCGGGAACCTTC. Its translation is CASSLTQELSGTF.

The chain uses TRBV5-1 and TRBJ2-1; D is perhaps TRBD2 (5 bases). The CDR3 totals 14 residues. Trimming removed 0 bases from V and 3 bases from J, with 7 bases in between. Germline V lookup: CDR1 SGHRS, CDR2 YFSETQ. CDR3 bases: TGCGCCAGCAGCTTGGGGGGAGACTACAATGAGCAGTTCTTC. This translates into CASSLGGDYNEQFF.

The chain employs TRBV7-9 and TRBJ2-3; no firm D call. The CDR3 loop spans 14 amino acids. From germline, CDR1 is SEHNR and CDR2 FQNEAQ (reference sequence). Trimming stripped 3 bases from V and 2 bases from J, with 9 bases between. The CDR3 coding sequence is TGTGCCAGCAGCTTCAAACAGCTCACAGATACGCAGTATTTT. This encodes CASSFKQLTDTQYF.

This rearrangement joins TRBV6-4 to TRBJ1-2, with D maybe TRBD1 (6 bases). Germline-derived CDR1 and CDR2 are MRHNA and SNTAGT. V was pared by 6 bases and J by 0 bases, with 14 bases between. CDR3 size: 15 residues. The CDR3 sequence: CASRDTGRANYGYTF. The CDR3 DNA reads TGTGCCAGCAGAGATACAGGGCGAGCTAACTATGGCTACACCTTC.

This sequence joins TRBV4-3 and TRBJ2-5; D may be TRBD2 (6 bases). Trimming shortened V by 5 bases and J by 4 bases, and 11 bases separated the two germline ends. CDR3 length: 13 residues. The germline CDR1 and CDR2 sequences are LGHNA and YSLEER. The CDR3 DNA is TGCGCCAGCAGCTTCGAAGCGGGAGAGACCCAGTACTTC. This encodes CASSFEAGETQYF.

This chain connects TRBV5-6 to TRBJ2-1; tentatively, D is TRBD1 (6 bases). V was pared by 4 bases and J by 4 bases, with 9 bases between. From germline, CDR1 is SGHDT and CDR2 YYEEEE. The CDR3 has 13 amino acids. The CDR3 spells CASSRGTYNEQFF. CDR3 nucleotide sequence: TGTGCCAGCAGCCGAGGGACATACAATGAGCAGTTCTTC. The full variable domain, in which reference TRBV5-6 and TRBJ2-1 provide the parts outside the CDR3, is DAGVTQSPTHLIKTRGQQVTLRCSPKSGHDTVSWYQQALGQGPQFIFQYYEEEERQRGNFPDRFSGHQFPNYSSELNVNALLLGDSALYLCASSRGTYNEQFFGPGTRLTVL.

This clone was found a few times. The chain couples TRBV7-9 to TRBJ1-1; possibly TRBD1 for D (6 bases). The CDR3 is made up of 13 amino acids. Deletions cut 1 base from V and 4 bases from J, with 7 bases between. Germline V CDR1 and CDR2: SEHNR, FQNEAQ (reference sequence). The CDR3 here is CASSLGGGTEAFF. The DNA of the CDR3 is TGTGCCAGCAGCTTAGGAGGGGGCACTGAAGCTTTCTTT.

The CDR3 loop is CASSRQGTNEQFF. The CDR3 DNA reads as TGTGCTAGCTCCCGACAGGGGACTAATGAGCAGTTCTTC. The chain links TRBV7-7 to TRBJ2-1, with 8 bases fitting TRBD1. Germline assignment: CDR1 SSHAT and CDR2 FNYEAQ (reference sequence). CDR3 length equals 13 residues.

This chain connects TRBV5-1 to TRBJ2-3; 13 bases align to TRBD2. Germline CDR1 is SGHRS and CDR2 is YFSETQ. The length of the CDR3 is 16 residues. Germline trimming cut 3 bases from V and 7 bases from J; bases unmatched to any gene: 8. The CDR3 here is CASSWGRTSGSNTQYF. The CDR3 nucleotides are TGCGCCAGCAGCTGGGGGAGGACTAGCGGGAGTAATACGCAGTATTTT. Drawing the rest from reference TRBV5-1 and TRBJ2-3, the complete variable domain is KAGVTQTPRYLIKTRGQQVTLSCSPISGHRSVSWYQQTPGQGLQFLFEYFSETQRNKGNFPGRFSGRQFSNSRSEMNVSTLELGDSALYLCASSWGRTSGSNTQYFGPGTRLTVL.

This clone was detected a few times. The V call is TRBV19, the J call TRBJ1-1; 8 positions match TRBD1. J lost 12 bases, V lost 6 bases, and 6 bases had no gene match. The CDR3 totals 11 residues. From germline, CDR1 is LNHDA and CDR2 SQIVND (reference sequence). The CDR3 DNA reads TGTGCCAGTAGAAATGGACAGGGCTCTTTCTTT. Translation gives CASRNGQGSFF.

Here the CDR3 DNA reads TGTGCCAGCAGTGAACAACAGTTCTCTGGAAACACCATATATTTT. It specifies CASSEQQFSGNTIYF. The rearrangement links TRBV6-1 to TRBJ1-3; D call uncertain. This CDR3 spans 15 amino acids. Per the germline V gene, CDR1 is MNHNS and CDR2 is SASEGT. V dropped 2 bases and J dropped 0 bases, with 8 bases sitting between them.

This chain joins TRBV6-5 and TRBJ2-2; TRBD1 matches at 7 bases. V lost 7 bases and J lost 5; bases outside the gene matches: 4. This CDR3 is built from 13 residues. Germline lookup yields CDR1 MNHEY and CDR2 SVGAGI. DNA of the CDR3: TGTGCCAGCAATACAGGGGTAACCGGGGAGCTGTTTTTT. It yields the protein CASNTGVTGELFF.

The genes are TRBV6-5 and TRBJ1-5; possible D gene TRBD1, 6 bases. This CDR3 region has 14 residues. V lost 6 bases and J lost 5, with 14 bases in between. Germline CDR1 and CDR2: MNHEY and SVGAGI. The CDR3 nucleotides read TGTGCCAGCAGGCCCCCGGGGGGCCATCAGCCCCAGCATTTT. Translating it yields CASRPPGGHQPQHF.

CDR3 sequence reads: CASSLWGTGGQPQHF. The CDR3 DNA reads as TGTGCCAGCAGTCTTTGGGGGACAGGCGGTCAGCCCCAGCATTTT. The chain employs TRBV5-8 and TRBJ1-5, with 8 positions matching TRBD1. Germline CDR1 reads SGHTS; CDR2 reads YDEGEE. The junction had 10 bases not matched to a gene; V was cut back by 5 bases and J by 6 bases. CDR3 length equals 15 residues.

V is TRBV28 and J is TRBJ1-2; TRBD1 is a possible D gene (6 bases). The V gene's germline CDR1 is MDHEN and CDR2 SYDVKM. The CDR3 length is 13 residues. V shed 5 bases and J shed 4 bases, with 11 bases lying between them. CDR3 loop: CASSIRQVYGYTF. The DNA of the CDR3 is TGTGCCAGCAGTATTCGACAGGTCTATGGCTACACCTTC.

V and J are TRBV14 and TRBJ1-6, with 7 bases that match TRBD1. V gave up 3 bases and J gave up 7 bases; unmatched junction bases: 6. The CDR3 contains 15 residues. Germline loops: CDR1 SGHDN, CDR2 FVKESK. CDR3 amino acids: CASSQARDRNSPLHF. DNA for the CDR3: TGTGCCAGCAGCCAGGCCCGGGACAGAAATTCACCCCTCCACTTT.

The J gene is TRBJ2-7, the V gene TRBV5-6, with 10 positions matching TRBD1. CDR3 length: 16 amino acids. The J segment lost 6 bases and the V segment lost 5 bases, leaving 14 bases of the junction unmatched. The germline CDR1 and CDR2 sequences are SGHDT and YYEEEE. CDR3 nucleotide sequence: TGTGCCAGCAGGGAAGAGGGGACAGGGGAGATGGGCGAGCAGTACTTC. The encoded protein is CASREEGTGEMGEQYF.

This clone showed up just once. The chain joins TRBV11-2 to TRBJ2-3, with TRBD2 matching 9 bases. This CDR3 is built from 18 residues. Per the germline V gene, CDR1 is SGHAT and CDR2 is FQNNGV. The J segment lost 5 bases and the V segment lost 0 bases, leaving 12 bases of the junction unmatched. The CDR3 loop is CASSLDLREASGEDTQYF. The CDR3 DNA follows: TGTGCCAGCAGCTTAGATTTGAGAGAGGCTAGCGGGGAAGATACGCAGTATTTT. The full variable domain, rest sourced from reference TRBV11-2 and TRBJ2-3, is EAGVAQSPRYKIIEKRQSVAFWCNPISGHATLYWYQQILGQGPKLLIQFQNNGVVDDSQLPKDRFSAERLKGVDSTLKIQPAKLEDSAVYLCASSLDLREASGEDTQYFGPGTRLTVL.

This chain links TRBV15 with TRBJ2-1, with D perhaps matching TRBD1 (5 bases). This CDR3 is built from 15 residues. Germline V lookup: CDR1 LNHNV, CDR2 YYDKDF (reference sequence). The V end lost 0 bases, the J end lost 2 bases, and 8 bases lay between the germline ends. The CDR3 sequence is CATSRDAGPYNEQFF. The CDR3 nucleotides read TGTGCCACCAGCAGAGATGCAGGGCCCTACAATGAGCAGTTCTTC.

The rearrangement joins TRBV19 to TRBJ1-5, with 7 positions matching TRBD1. The junction had 6 bases not matched to a gene; V was cut back by 7 bases and J by 3 bases. From germline, CDR1 is LNHDA and CDR2 SQIVND (reference sequence). There are 14 residues in the CDR3. CDR3 nucleotide sequence: TGTGCCAGTACTAATACAGGGGACAATCAGCCCCAGCATTTT. This gives the protein CASTNTGDNQPQHF. Combining the CDR3 with reference TRBV19 and TRBJ1-5 gives the whole variable domain DGGITQSPKYLFRKEGQNVTLSCEQNLNHDAMYWYRQDPGQGLRLIYYSQIVNDFQKGDIAEGYSVSREKKESFPLTVTSAQKNPTAFYLCASTNTGDNQPQHFGDGTRLSIL.